This entry features one T cell receptor beta chain sequence. Its specificity is not known. This sample was taken from a study of cytomegalovirus exposure and HLA in healthy donors. V lost 4 bases to trimming and J lost 2 bases, with 16 bases between them. This CDR3 comprises 16 residues. Germline V gives CDR1 MGHRA, CDR2 YSYEKL. The PCR used 60 Vbeta and 13 Jbeta primers. Measured with immunoSEQ multiplex PCR; TCRdb has only the in-frame clones, and not every one. The sample yields roughly 200,000 clones, roughly 80% seen once. Overall study results and limits: Likely technical artifact: a cluster of highly shared sequence variants.

This chain uses TRBV4-1 with TRBJ2-3; maybe TRBD1 (5 bases). The clonotype was recovered from a boy aged 5-17 years in good health and CMV-seronegative. What was sequenced was PBMCs. DNA for the CDR3: TGCGCCAGCAGCCCCCGACAGACTCACGACACAGATACGCAGTATTTT. Amino acid sequence: CASSPRQTHDTDTQYF.